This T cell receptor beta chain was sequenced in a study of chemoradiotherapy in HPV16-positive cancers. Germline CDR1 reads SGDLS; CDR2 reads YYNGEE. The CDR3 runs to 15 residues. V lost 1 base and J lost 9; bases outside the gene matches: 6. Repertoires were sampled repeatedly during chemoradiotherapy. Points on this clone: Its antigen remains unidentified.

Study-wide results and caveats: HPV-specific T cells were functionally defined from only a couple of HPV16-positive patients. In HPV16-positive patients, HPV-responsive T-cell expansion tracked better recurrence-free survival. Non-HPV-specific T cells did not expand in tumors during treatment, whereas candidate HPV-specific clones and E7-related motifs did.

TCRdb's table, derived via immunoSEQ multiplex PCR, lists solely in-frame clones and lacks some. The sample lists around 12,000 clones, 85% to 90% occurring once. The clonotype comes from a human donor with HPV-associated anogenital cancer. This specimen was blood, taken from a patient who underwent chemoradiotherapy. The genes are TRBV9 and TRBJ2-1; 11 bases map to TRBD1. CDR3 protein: CASSVFWTGGGEQFF. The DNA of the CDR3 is TGTGCCAGCAGCGTATTCTGGACAGGGGGCGGTGAGCAGTTCTTC.